This T cell receptor beta chain was documented in a study of CD8 T cells in Susac syndrome. It was with random hexamers that 0.5 to 1 ug RNA was reverse transcribed. TCRdb analysed the immunoSEQ multiplex PCR reads with MiXCR anew, one entry per CDR3 protein. The sample yields 150,000 to 200,000 distinct CDR3 sequences, about 93% seen once. With V trimmed by 10 bases and J by 0 bases, 12 bases remained unmatched. CDR3 length: 17 amino acids. CDR1 is ENHRY and CDR2 is SYGVKD in the germline V gene. The TCR comes from a human donor in good health. The sequencing input was CD4+ T cells from PBMCs. The J gene is TRBJ2-3, the V gene TRBV10-3; TRBD1 matches at 11 bases. CDR3 in amino acids: CATLSRDRGGSTDTQYF. In DNA, the CDR3 is TGTGCCACCCTAAGCCGGGACAGGGGGGGGAGCACAGATACGCAGTATTTT.